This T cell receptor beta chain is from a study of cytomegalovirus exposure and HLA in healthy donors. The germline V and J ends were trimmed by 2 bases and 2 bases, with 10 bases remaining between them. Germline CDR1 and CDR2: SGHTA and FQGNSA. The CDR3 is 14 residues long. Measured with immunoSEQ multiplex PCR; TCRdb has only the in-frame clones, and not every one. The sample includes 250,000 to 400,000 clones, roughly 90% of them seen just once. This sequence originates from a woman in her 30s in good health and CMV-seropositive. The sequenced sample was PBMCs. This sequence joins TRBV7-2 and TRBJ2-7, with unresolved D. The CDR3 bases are TGTGCCAGCAGCTTAACTCCACCGACCTACGAGCAGTACTTC. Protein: CASSLTPPTYEQYF. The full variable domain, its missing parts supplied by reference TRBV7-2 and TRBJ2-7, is GAGVSQSPSNKVTEKGKDVELRCDPISGHTALYWYRQSLGQGLEFLIYFQGNSAPDKSGLPSDRFSAERTGGSVSTLTIQRTQQEDSAVYLCASSLTPPTYEQYFGPGTRLTVT.